The 24 T cell receptor beta chains below were found in one sample sequenced in a study of blood T cells in healthy people across ages. It was with a sample-barcoded 5' primer and a J-beta primer mix that a second PCR of roughly 7 to 12 cycles was run. MiXCR, run by TCRdb on the 5' RACE reads, gives a single entry per CDR3 protein. The sample lists fewer than 750,000 distinct CDR3 sequences, 45% to 55% occurring once. Material: blood. These receptors were collected from an elderly man in good health.

In regard to this clonotype: Just one base apart from a much larger clone, this may be a read error. J is TRBJ2-5 and V is TRBV7-2, with TRBD2 identical over 8 bases. CDR3 length equals 16 residues. Germline CDR1 is SGHTA and CDR2 is FQGNSA. The V and J ends lost 4 bases and 11 bases, in that order; junction bases with no gene match: 18. The CDR3 DNA follows: TGTGCCAGCAGCTCCCCGGCCAGCGGGAGATTTCGGGAGCAGTACTTC. Encoded protein: CASSSPASGRFREQYF. Complete variable domain (other parts from reference TRBV7-2 and TRBJ2-5): GAGVSQSPSNKVTEKGKDVELRCDPISGHTALYWYRQSLGQGLEFLIYFQGNSAPDKSGLPSDRFSAERTGGSVSTLTIQRTQQEDSAVYLCASSSPASGRFREQYFGPGTRLLVL.

This clonotype was seen more than once but under ten times. V gene TRBV2 combines with J gene TRBJ2-7, with 8 bases identical to TRBD2. Germline assignment: CDR1 SNHLY and CDR2 FYNNEI. The CDR3 is 17 amino acids. After removal of 2 bases from V and 5 bases from J, the junction contained 14 bases not matched to a gene. The CDR3 spells CASSELDWRGVRNEQYF. CDR3 DNA: TGTGCCAGCAGTGAATTGGACTGGCGGGGGGTCCGTAACGAGCAGTACTTC.

V is TRBV6-5 and J is TRBJ2-7; D not certain. Per germline, CDR1 MNHEY and CDR2 SVGAGI. The CDR3 consists of 14 residues. V was clipped by 0 bases and J by 6 bases, with 12 bases between them. The CDR3 DNA sequence: TGTGCCAGCAGTTACTCGACGTCTCGTGGCGAGCAGTACTTC. Translated: CASSYSTSRGEQYF.

The chain joins TRBV5-6 to TRBJ1-5; TRBD1 matches at 9 bases. Germline V gene lookup returns CDR1 SGHDT and CDR2 YYEEEE. Trimming removed 3 bases from V and 6 bases from J; junction bases left unmatched: 7. The CDR3 contains 15 residues. CDR3 sequence reads: CASSSGTGFGQPQHF. For the CDR3, the DNA is TGTGCCAGCAGCTCCGGGACAGGGTTTGGTCAGCCCCAGCATTTT.

This clonotype was observed a handful of times. The chain recombines TRBV12-3 or TRBV12-4 with TRBJ2-5; D is possibly TRBD2 (6 bases). The germline V and J ends were trimmed by 6 bases and 5 bases, with 13 bases remaining between them. The CDR3 sequence is 13 residues long. The CDR3 DNA sequence: TGTGCCAGCAGGGCAGGAGGGAGGGAGACCCAGTACTTC. The encoded protein is CASRAGGRETQYF.

The chain combines TRBV7-2 with TRBJ2-6, with TRBD2 as a possible D gene (5 bases). This CDR3 has 12 residues. The ends were cut back, 8 bases at V and 10 bases at J, with 12 bases in the middle. Germline V gives CDR1 SGHTA, CDR2 FQGNSA. The DNA for the CDR3 is TGTGCCAGCTCGCACTCGGGAAACGTCCTGACTTTC. Amino acids: CASSHSGNVLTF.

Ten or more counts support this clonotype. The V call is TRBV6-6, the J call TRBJ2-5, with TRBD2 identical over 9 bases. The CDR3 is 13 amino acids. J lost 5 bases, V lost 8 bases, and 6 bases had no gene match. Germline assignment: CDR1 MNHNY and CDR2 SVGAGI (reference sequence). CDR3 sequence: CASSAGGSETQYF. The CDR3 DNA follows: TGTGCCAGCTCGGCGGGGGGGAGTGAGACCCAGTACTTC.

In this sample, this clonotype turned up a few times. The gene calls are TRBV4-3 and TRBJ2-1; D might be TRBD2 (6 bases). The CDR3 runs 14 residues. Germline V gene data show CDR1 as LGHNA and CDR2 as YSLEER. Trimming pared 0 bases from V and 12 bases from J, leaving 15 bases between. The CDR3 here is CASSQEGRSVGQFF. CDR3 DNA: TGCGCCAGCAGCCAAGAAGGGAGGTCTGTTGGGCAGTTCTTC.

V usage is TRBV5-1 and J usage is TRBJ2-7; the match to TRBD1 covers 10 bases. CDR1 and CDR2 from the germline V gene are SGHRS and YFSETQ. Trimming removed 0 bases from V and 5 bases from J; junction bases left unmatched: 5. CDR3 length: 15 amino acids. The DNA of the CDR3 is TGCGCCAGCAGCTTGGAGGGACAGGGGCTCGACGAGCAGTACTTC. This translates into CASSLEGQGLDEQYF.

With respect to this clonotype: The junction shows a germline mismatch at one end, possibly a read error. V gene TRBV10-3 combines with J gene TRBJ2-5; tentatively, D is TRBD1 (7 bases). The better agreement between TRBJ2-7 and the DNA end casts doubt on the J call. The CDR3 spans 14 residues. The V gene's germline CDR1 is ENHRY and CDR2 SYGVKD. The CDR3 DNA reads as TGTGTCATCAGTGAGTCGGTGCAGGGGGGCGAGCAGTACTTC. Protein sequence: CVISESVQGGEQYF.

J is TRBJ1-1 and V is TRBV10-2; unclear D gene. The ends were cut back, 0 bases at V and 4 bases at J, with 15 bases in the middle. CDR1 WSHSY and CDR2 SAAADI come from the germline V gene. The CDR3 is made up of 16 amino acids. CDR3 region: CASSESGGHGGTEAFF. CDR3 nucleotides: TGCGCCAGCAGTGAGTCGGGAGGCCACGGCGGCACTGAAGCTTTCTTT.

This sequence joins TRBV10-3 and TRBJ2-7; 7 bases are shared with TRBD2. V was pared by 2 bases and J by 3 bases, with 7 bases of the junction left unmatched. CDR1 is ENHRY, CDR2 SYGVKD, per germline. The CDR3 is 15 amino acids. The CDR3 DNA sequence: TGTGCCATCAGTGAGCCCAGAGGCGGGAGCTACGAGCAGTACTTC. Its protein is CAISEPRGGSYEQYF.

Turning to this clonotype: A much more abundant neighbour one base away suggests this may be a read error. The CDR3 bases are TGTGCCAGCAGCTTAGGATGGCTAGCGGGAGAGAACAATGAGCAGTACTTC. Amino acid sequence: CASSLGWLAGENNEQYF. This chain joins TRBV7-9 and TRBJ2-7; TRBD2 agrees at 10 bases. V shed 1 base and J 7 bases; nucleotides not matched to a gene: 13. The germline V gene encodes CDR1 SEHNR and CDR2 FQNEAQ (reference sequence). The length of the CDR3 is 17 residues.

The chain recombines TRBV20-1 with TRBJ2-1; TRBD1 aligns across 8 bases. Germline V gene lookup returns CDR1 DFQATT and CDR2 SNEGSKA (reference sequence). CDR3 length equals 14 residues. V lost 3 bases, J lost 4 bases, and 5 bases stayed unmatched. This CDR3 is CSARGQEVYNEQFF. CDR3 sequence (DNA): TGCAGTGCTAGGGGACAGGAAGTTTACAATGAGCAGTTCTTC.

In its sample, this clonotype was seen a few times. The V gene is TRBV20-1, the J gene TRBJ2-1, with TRBD2 matching over 15 bases. This CDR3 is 16 amino acids long. The V segment lost 1 base and the J segment 7 bases; nucleotides outside the gene matches: 5. Looked up from germline, CDR1 is DFQATT and CDR2 is SNEGSKA (reference sequence). The DNA of the CDR3 is TGCAGTGCTAGAGTCGGGACTAGCGGGGGGCCAAATGAGCAGTTCTTC. This sequence encodes CSARVGTSGGPNEQFF.

The V call is TRBV4-3, the J call TRBJ2-7, with TRBD2 matching 14 bases. CDR1 LGHNA and CDR2 YSLEER come from the germline V gene. The CDR3 covers 17 residues. The junction had 10 bases not matched to a gene; V was cut back by 4 bases and J by 5 bases. The CDR3 protein is CASSLGLAGEPGDEQYF. The DNA for the CDR3 is TGCGCCAGCAGCCTGGGACTAGCGGGGGAACCGGGAGACGAGCAGTACTTC.

CDR3 coding DNA: TGTGCCAGCAGTGAATCGGTCAGGGCCACAGATACGCAGTATTTT. It is translated as CASSESVRATDTQYF. This chain uses TRBV25-1 with TRBJ2-3, with D perhaps TRBD1 (5 bases). The V end was cut by 1 base, the J end by 2 bases, with 10 bases between. The CDR3 has 15 amino acids. Germline V gene data show CDR1 as MGHDK and CDR2 as SYGVNS.

The chain combines TRBV4-2 with TRBJ2-1, with D perhaps TRBD2 (5 bases). The CDR3 loop spans 18 amino acids. V was cut by 1 base and J by 5 bases, with 21 bases left in between. Looked up from germline, CDR1 is LGHNA and CDR2 is YNFKEQ. The CDR3 loop is CASSQVPFERGPHNEQFF. In DNA form, the CDR3 reads TGTGCCAGCAGCCAAGTTCCTTTTGAAAGAGGGCCACACAATGAGCAGTTCTTC.

The V gene is TRBV27, the J gene TRBJ1-6; the D is unclear. This CDR3 contains 17 residues. The V end was cut by 7 bases, the J end by 1 base, with 17 bases between. In germline, CDR1 is MNHEY, CDR2 SMNVEV (reference sequence). CDR3 loop: CASTRDLRSSYNSPLHF. Here the CDR3 DNA reads TGTGCCAGCACTCGAGACTTGCGGAGTTCCTATAATTCACCCCTCCACTTT.

The chain has TRBV5-6 and TRBJ2-1; 7 nucleotides line up with TRBD2. Trimming cost V 3 bases and J 10 bases; bases outside gene matches: 13. Germline lookup yields CDR1 SGHDT and CDR2 YYEEEE. The CDR3 loop spans 15 amino acids. The CDR3 sequence is CASSSLGLREGEQFF. CDR3 DNA sequence: TGTGCCAGCAGCTCCCTGGGACTTAGGGAGGGGGAGCAGTTCTTC.

The CDR3, as DNA: TGCAGTTGCCAACTCTCGGATACGCAGTATTTT. Protein: CSCQLSDTQYF. V usage is TRBV20-1 and J usage is TRBJ2-3; D is undetermined. Trimming left V 8 bases short and J 6 bases short, with 12 bases between. Germline V gene sequence: CDR1 DFQATT, CDR2 SNEGSKA (reference sequence). The CDR3 contains 11 residues.

The chain uses TRBV7-9 and TRBJ2-3; maybe TRBD1 (6 bases). The CDR3 has 15 amino acids. The germline gives CDR1 SEHNR, CDR2 FQNEAQ (reference sequence). V shed 1 base and J shed 6 bases, with 14 bases lying between them. CDR3 loop: CASSLVGTLEDTQYF. The CDR3, as DNA: TGTGCCAGCAGCTTAGTGGGGACATTGGAGGATACGCAGTATTTT.

This chain joins TRBV12-3 or TRBV12-4 and TRBJ1-2; no clear D. The CDR3 is made up of 14 amino acids. The V end was cut by 1 base, the J end by 1 base, with 7 bases between. The CDR3 region has the DNA TGTGCCAGCAGTTTAGATGGAGGTAACTATGGCTACACCTTC. It specifies CASSLDGGNYGYTF.

The J gene is TRBJ1-6, the V gene TRBV25-1, with D uncertain. CDR1 MGHDK and CDR2 SYGVNS come from the germline V gene. V dropped 3 bases and J dropped 7 bases, with 13 bases sitting between them. This CDR3 comprises 15 residues. The CDR3 DNA follows: TGTGCCAGCAGTGAGAGCAACAGAAAGAATTCACCCCTCCACTTT. Encoded protein: CASSESNRKNSPLHF.